Described below is a single T cell receptor (beta chain) sequence and its context. The count of this clonotype is one. The specificity of this receptor is unknown. One base away there is no much larger clone; base qualities are not given. One read alone provides weak support. The data are from a study of early T cells in non-severe SARS-CoV-2 infection (dated by TCRdb to the early 2020s). Concerning the study at large: TCR sequencing used bulk RNA from unsorted whole blood, so alpha and beta chains could not be paired. The research as a whole found: Matching against VDJdb was skewed toward anti-spike CD8 responses, likely underestimated virus-specific expansions, and missed private and CD4 specificities.

The library was generated by 5' RACE. TCRdb lists the instrument as NextSeq 500. To correct for sequencing error and PCR bias, the TCR library protocol tagged individual cDNA molecules with unique molecular identifiers. Sequencing covered both TCR alpha and beta chains, and within each sample the abundances of alpha and beta sequences were tightly co-correlated. The authors' analysis ran thus. V gene, J gene and CDR3 annotation of TCR sequences was performed with Decombinator V4. Expanded TCRs were defined as changing significantly between any two time points under a Poisson model with p below 0.0001. TCR abundances were normalised to the total number of TCRs sequenced per sample and expressed as counts per million. MAIT TCRs were defined by TRAV1-2 paired with TRAJ12, TRAJ20 or TRAJ33, and iNKT TCRs by TRAV10 paired with TRAJ18. VDJdb, accessed 1 November 2021, was searched for CMV, EBV and SARS-CoV-2 annotated TCRs, excluding TCRs annotated for multiple antigens. TCRdb reprocessing: public reads trimmed at Q25 with fastp, clones called with MiXCR, in-frame beta chains kept. A single entry per CDR3 protein holds the most common genes and DNA from its merged rows. The V and J calls and clone size come from TCRdb's table, not from the authors' own analysis. Across this sample there are about 69,000 distinct CDR3 sequences, with roughly 15% seen only once. Over 12% of the sample is in the top ten clones.

Measured from the cysteine to the phenylalanine, the CDR3 is 15 residues long. The entry retains the CDR3 DNA only, 45 bases that are in frame from base 1. The junction carries 11 bases between V and J, which are trimmed by 3 bases and 2 bases respectively. CDR1 and CDR2, looked up from the germline V gene (reference sequence), are SEHNR and FQNEAQ. Set within a cohort of healthcare workers in London, UK, this nested case-control study involved weekly PCR testing of nasopharyngeal swabs along with blood sampling. Between 23 and 31 March 2020, the week of the UK lockdown, healthcare workers were enrolled and then followed up weekly for as long as 16 weeks.

Material: whole blood. The sequence derives from an adult who was a healthcare worker with PCR-confirmed SARS-CoV-2 infection or an uninfected control (not recorded which). Recombination connected TRBV7-9 to TRBJ2-1; the D gene cannot be resolved reliably. The CDR3 reads CASSFPGVPYNEQFF. The nucleotide sequence is TGTGCCAGCAGCTTCCCCGGAGTGCCCTACAATGAGCAGTTCTTC.